These 2 T cell receptor beta chains were all obtained from the same sample, sequenced in a study of blood T cell repertoires in COVID-19 (dated by TCRdb to the early 2020s). The library was made by the immunoSEQ multiplex PCR assay. TCRdb took this table from immuneACCESS and kept in-frame rearrangements with V and J called. Such tables lack part of the clones; where checked against another copy, unresolved V genes explain under half of the gap, and the rest is unexplained. Present in this sample are roughly 150,000 clones, around four fifths of which were seen just once. Together, the top ten hold around 8% of the sample. The specimen was peripheral blood. These receptors came from a woman older than 75 with COVID-19, enrolled during active disease.

V and J are TRBV11-1 and TRBJ1-1; possible D gene TRBD1, 5 bases. Germline-derived CDR1 and CDR2 are SGHAT and FQDESV (reference sequence). This CDR3 has 15 amino acids. Trimming shortened V by 5 bases and J by 5 bases, and 18 bases separated the two germline ends. This CDR3 reads CASSPLYRSSTEAFF. The CDR3 region has the DNA TGTGCCAGCAGCCCGCTCTACAGGTCATCTACTGAAGCTTTCTTT.

The rearrangement links TRBV25-1 to TRBJ1-2, with D tentatively TRBD1 (5 bases). Germline-derived CDR1 and CDR2 are MGHDK and SYGVNS. The length of the CDR3 is 14 residues. The V gene lost 4 bases and the J gene lost 2 bases, with 11 bases spanning the gap. CDR3 residues: CASSGAGGNYGYTF. The CDR3 nucleotides are TGTGCCAGCAGTGGAGCTGGGGGGAACTATGGCTACACCTTC.